The T cell receptor beta chain described here comes from a study of T cells in Graves' hyperthyroidism and ophthalmopathy. General study findings and limits: Most thyroid clonotypes with frequency above 0.001 were detected in blood. Model-based prediction identified ophthalmopathy a median approximately 6.2 months prior to its onset.

The hyperthyroidism patients had all been newly diagnosed, and their disease duration was under 2 months. Their ages ranged from 18 to 65 years. Authors of the study amplified TCR beta CDR3 regions from RNA transcripts. The TCR CDR3 was amplified in a first-round RT-PCR using the HTBI primer set. TCRdb independently ran MiXCR on the multiplex PCR reads; one entry per CDR3 protein. The top ten hold around two fifths of the sample, which has approximately 220,000 distinct CDR3 sequences, approximately 20% seen once. The table lists this clonotype with many counts. Its target is not known. The CDR3 extends over 16 amino acids. The germline V gene encodes CDR1 SGDLS and CDR2 YYNGEE. The germline V and J ends were trimmed by 0 bases and 2 bases, with 13 bases remaining between them.

Sequenced material: blood. The chain employs TRBV9 and TRBJ2-3; D call uncertain. The clonotype originates from a man between 40 and 49 years old with Graves' hyperthyroidism. CDR3 region: CASSVVGIGNTDTQYF. As DNA, the CDR3 is TGTGCCAGCAGCGTAGTAGGGATCGGAAACACAGATACGCAGTATTTT.